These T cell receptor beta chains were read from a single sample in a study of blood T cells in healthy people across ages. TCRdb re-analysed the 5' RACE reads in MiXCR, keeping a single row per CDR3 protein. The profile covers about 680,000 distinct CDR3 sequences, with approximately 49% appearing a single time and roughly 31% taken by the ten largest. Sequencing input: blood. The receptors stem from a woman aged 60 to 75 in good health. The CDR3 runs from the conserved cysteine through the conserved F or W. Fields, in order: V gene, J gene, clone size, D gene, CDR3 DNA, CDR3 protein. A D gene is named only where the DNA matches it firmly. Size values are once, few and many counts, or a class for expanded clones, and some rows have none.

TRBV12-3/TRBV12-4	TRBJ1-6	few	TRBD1	TGTGCCAGCACCAGGGACAGGGGAATCTCACCCCTCCACTTT	CASTRDRGISPLHF
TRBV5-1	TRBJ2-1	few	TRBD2	TGCGCCAGCAGCGCCCGGCGGGAGTTAGCGGTAAATGGGGCCGAAGGGAATGAGCAGTTCTTC	CASSARRELAVNGAEGNEQFF
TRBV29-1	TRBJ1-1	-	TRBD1	TGCAGCGGGGGTGTGACAGGGACAACTGAAGCTTTCTTT	CSGGVTGTTEAFF
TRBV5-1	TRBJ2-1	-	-	TGCGCCAGCAGCTCGGATCCCGGACGGCAAGAGACCCAGTTCTTC	CASSSDPGRQETQFF
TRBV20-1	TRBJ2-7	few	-	TGCAGTGCTTCGAGCGGGACAACCTACGAGCAGTACTTC	CSASSGTTYEQYF
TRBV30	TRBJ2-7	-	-	TGTGCCTGGAGTGGGCGGGCGCAGGGCGAGCAGTACTTC	CAWSGRAQGEQYF
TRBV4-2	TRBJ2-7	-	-	TGTGCCAGCAGCCAAGATTTGACAACGAACGAGCAGTACTTC	CASSQDLTTNEQYF
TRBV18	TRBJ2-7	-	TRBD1	TGTGCCAGCTCACAGGGACAGGGGGTCTCCGAGCAGTACTTC	CASSQGQGVSEQYF
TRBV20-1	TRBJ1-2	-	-	TGCAGTGCAAAAGACAGTACTAACTATGGCTACACCTTC	CSAKDSTNYGYTF
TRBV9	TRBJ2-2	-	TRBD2	TGTGCCAGCAGTCTAGCGGGAGGGGGAGGCACCGGGGAGCTGTTTTTT	CASSLAGGGGTGELFF
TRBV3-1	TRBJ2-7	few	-	TGTGCCAGCAGCCAAGTTGACTCCTACGAGCAGTACTTC	CASSQVDSYEQYF
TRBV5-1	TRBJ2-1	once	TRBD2	TGCGCCAGCAGCCTATGGGAGGTAGCGGGAGGCTACAATGAGCAGTTCTTC	CASSLWEVAGGYNEQFF
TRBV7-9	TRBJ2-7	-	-	TGTGCCAGCAGCTCAGACCGGGTTCCTACCTACGAGCAGTACTTC	CASSSDRVPTYEQYF
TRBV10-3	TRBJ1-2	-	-	TGTGCCATCAGTGAGGACAGCTATCCCGGTTTAGCTAACTATGGCTACACCTTC	CAISEDSYPGLANYGYTF
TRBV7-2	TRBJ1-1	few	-	TGTGCCAGCAGCTTGAATAGGGAGGGTGAAGCTTTCTTT	CASSLNREGEAFF
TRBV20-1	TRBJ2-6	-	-	TGCAGTGCTAGTGGATTTTCTGGGGCCAACGTCCTGACTTTC	CSASGFSGANVLTF
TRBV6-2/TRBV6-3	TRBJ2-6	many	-	TGTGCCAGCAGTGACAGGCATGGGGCCAACGTCCTGACTTTC	CASSDRHGANVLTF
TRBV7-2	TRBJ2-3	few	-	TGTGCCAGCAGCCGCCGAACGGGGGGCTATGGAGATACGCAGTATTTT	CASSRRTGGYGDTQYF
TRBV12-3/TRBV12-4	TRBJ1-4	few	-	TGTGCCAGCACCCCTCTACAGGGAAGAGAAAAACTGTTTTTT	CASTPLQGREKLFF
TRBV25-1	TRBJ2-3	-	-	TGTGCCAGCAGAGGAGTTGGCACAGATACGCAGTATTTT	CASRGVGTDTQYF
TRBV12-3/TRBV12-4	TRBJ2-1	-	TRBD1	TGTGCCAGCAGTTCCCCGGACAGGGCGGGAAATGAGCAGTTCTTC	CASSSPDRAGNEQFF
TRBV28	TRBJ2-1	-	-	TGTGCCAGCCCCCCCCGGGGAAGGATGCTTTACAATGAGCAGTTCTTC	CASPPRGRMLYNEQFF
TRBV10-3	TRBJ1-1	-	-	TGTGCCATCAGTGATTTTGGACACATGAACACTGAAGCTTTCTTT	CAISDFGHMNTEAFF
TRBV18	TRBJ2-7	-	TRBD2	TGTGCCAGCTCACCTAGCGGGGATCCCTACGAGCAGTACTTC	CASSPSGDPYEQYF
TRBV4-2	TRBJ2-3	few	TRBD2	TGTGCCAGCAGCCTCCGAGCGGGAGGGCCTGATACGCAGTATTTT	CASSLRAGGPDTQYF
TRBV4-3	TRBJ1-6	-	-	TGCGCCAGCAGCCCCACTGGTTACTCCTATAATTCACCCCTCCACTTT	CASSPTGYSYNSPLHF
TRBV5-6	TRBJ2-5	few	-	TGTGCCAGCAGCTTGGAACGGGAAAAGGAAGAGACCCAGTACTTC	CASSLEREKEETQYF
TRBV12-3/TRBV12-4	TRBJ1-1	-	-	TGTGCCAGCAGTACATCACTCAACACTGAAGCTTTCTTT	CASSTSLNTEAFF
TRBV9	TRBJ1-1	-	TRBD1	TGTGCCAGCAGCACCTCCCCGACAGGGCTCAACACTGAAGCTTTCTTT	CASSTSPTGLNTEAFF
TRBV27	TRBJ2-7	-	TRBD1	TGTGCCAGCAGTTGGGGACAGGTCTACACCTACGAGCAGTACTTC	CASSWGQVYTYEQYF
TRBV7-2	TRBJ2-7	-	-	TGTGCCAGCAGCTTCGCGGTAGGGGCTGAGCAGTACTTC	CASSFAVGAEQYF
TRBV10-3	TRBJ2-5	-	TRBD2	TGTGCCATCACCCCTAGCGGGAGCATCGACGGGCAGTACTTC	CAITPSGSIDGQYF
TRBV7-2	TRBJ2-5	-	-	TGTGCCAGCAACAAGGGTGGGCGGGGTCAAGGGACCCAGTACTTC	CASNKGGRGQGTQYF
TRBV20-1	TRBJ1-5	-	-	TGCAGTGTCATTGAGGGCAACGCTGGGGGCGGTCAGCCCCAGCATTTT	CSVIEGNAGGGQPQHF
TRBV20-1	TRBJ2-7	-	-	TGCAGTGCTAGAGTACCCCAAGTCTACGAGCAGTACTTC	CSARVPQVYEQYF
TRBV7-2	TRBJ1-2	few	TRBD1	TGTGCCAGCAGCTTCGACAGGGTCTATGGCTACACCTTC	CASSFDRVYGYTF
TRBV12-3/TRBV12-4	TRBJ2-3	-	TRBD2	TGTGCCAGCAGTTCGCTAGCGGGAGACACCGATACGCAGTATTTT	CASSSLAGDTDTQYF
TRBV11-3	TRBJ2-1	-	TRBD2	TGTGCCAGCAGCATCAACCCACTAGCGGGCCACAATGAGCAGTTCTTC	CASSINPLAGHNEQFF
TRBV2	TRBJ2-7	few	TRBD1	TGTGCCAGCAGTGCGAGGACAGGGACGCACGAGCAGTACTTC	CASSARTGTHEQYF
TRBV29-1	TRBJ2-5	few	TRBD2	TGCAGCGGAGTTAGCGGGGAAGAGACCCAGTACTTC	CSGVSGEETQYF
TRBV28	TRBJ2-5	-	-	TGTGCCAGCAGTTTCCAGGCCCCAGAGACCCAGTACTTC	CASSFQAPETQYF
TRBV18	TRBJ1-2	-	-	TGTGCCAGCGCACCATCTCTCGCTGAGGGCTACACCTTC	CASAPSLAEGYTF
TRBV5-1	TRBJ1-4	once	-	TGCGCCAGCAGCTTGGAGGCGGAACGGGATGAAAAACTGTTTTTT	CASSLEAERDEKLFF
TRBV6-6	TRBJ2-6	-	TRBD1	TGTGCCAGCACCCAACCAGGGGGTAGCTCTGGGGCCAACGTCCTGACTTTC	CASTQPGGSSGANVLTF
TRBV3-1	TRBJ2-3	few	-	TGTGCCAGCAGCCCCCCTGGGTTTAGGAAAGGGGAAGATAAGGATACGCAGTATTTT	CASSPPGFRKGEDKDTQYF
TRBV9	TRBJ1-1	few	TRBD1	TGTGCCAGCAGTCACCTACAGGGGGTGAACACTGAAGCTTTCTTT	CASSHLQGVNTEAFF
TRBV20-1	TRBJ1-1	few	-	TGCAGTGCTGCAGGGTCCCCGTACACTGAAGCTTTCTTT	CSAAGSPYTEAFF
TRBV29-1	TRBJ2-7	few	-	TGCAGCGTTGTTGACACAACCTACGAGCAGTACTTC	CSVVDTTYEQYF
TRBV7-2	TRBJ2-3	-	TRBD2	TGTGCCAGCACCACAGGACTAGCGGGGGTCACAGATACGCAGTATTTT	CASTTGLAGVTDTQYF
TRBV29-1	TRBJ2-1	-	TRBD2	TGCAGCGCGAAGACCGGGACTAGCGGGAAATACAATGAGCAGTTCTTC	CSAKTGTSGKYNEQFF
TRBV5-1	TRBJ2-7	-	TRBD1	TGCGCCAGCAGCCCGGATCCGGACAGGGACGAGCAGTACTTC	CASSPDPDRDEQYF
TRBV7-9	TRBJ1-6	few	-	TGTGCCAGCAGCTCCTGGACAGCGAGCCTATCACCCCTCCACTTT	CASSSWTASLSPLHF
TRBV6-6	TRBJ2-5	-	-	TGTGCCAGCAGACCCGGGACTGGAGAGCAGTACTTC	CASRPGTGEQYF
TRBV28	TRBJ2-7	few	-	TGTGCCAGCAGTCTTCAACTAGGGTACGAGCAGTACTTC	CASSLQLGYEQYF
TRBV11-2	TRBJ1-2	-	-	TGTGCCAGCAGCACATACAGACCGAATGAACTTAACTATGGCTACACCTTC	CASSTYRPNELNYGYTF
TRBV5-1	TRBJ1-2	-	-	TGCGCCAGCAGCTTGAGACAGCTCTATGGCTACACCTTC	CASSLRQLYGYTF
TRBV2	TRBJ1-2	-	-	TGTGCCAGACGGGACGGCTATGGCTACACCTTC	CARRDGYGYTF
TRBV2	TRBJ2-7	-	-	TGTGCCAGCAGTGAAAACCTAGGGGATCCCTACGAGCAGTACTTC	CASSENLGDPYEQYF
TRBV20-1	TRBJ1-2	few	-	TGCAGTGCTGAATATGGCTACACCTTC	CSAEYGYTF